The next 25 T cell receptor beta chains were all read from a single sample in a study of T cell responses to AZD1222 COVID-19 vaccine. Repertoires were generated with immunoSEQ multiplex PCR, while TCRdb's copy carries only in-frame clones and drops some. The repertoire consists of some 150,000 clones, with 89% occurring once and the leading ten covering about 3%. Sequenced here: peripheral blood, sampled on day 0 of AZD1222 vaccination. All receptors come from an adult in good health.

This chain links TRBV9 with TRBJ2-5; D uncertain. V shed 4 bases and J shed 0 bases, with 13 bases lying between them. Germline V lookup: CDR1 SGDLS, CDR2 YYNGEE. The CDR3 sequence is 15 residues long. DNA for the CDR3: TGTGCCAGCAGCCCATTCGCTGGGTACCAAGAGACCCAGTACTTC. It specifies CASSPFAGYQETQYF. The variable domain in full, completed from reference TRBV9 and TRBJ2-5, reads DSGVTQTPKHLITATGQRVTLRCSPRSGDLSVYWYQQSLDQGLQFLIQYYNGEERAKGNILERFSAQQFPDLHSELNLSSLELGDSALYFCASSPFAGYQETQYFGPGTRLLVL.

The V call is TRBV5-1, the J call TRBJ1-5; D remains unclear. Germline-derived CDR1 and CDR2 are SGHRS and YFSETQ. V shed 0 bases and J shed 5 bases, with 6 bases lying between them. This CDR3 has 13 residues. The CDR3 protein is CASSLGQYQPQHF. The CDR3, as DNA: TGCGCCAGCAGCTTGGGGCAGTATCAGCCCCAGCATTTT.

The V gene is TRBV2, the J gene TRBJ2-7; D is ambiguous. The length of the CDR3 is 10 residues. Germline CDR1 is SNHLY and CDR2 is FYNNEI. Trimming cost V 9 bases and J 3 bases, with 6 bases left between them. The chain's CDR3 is CARTLYEQYF. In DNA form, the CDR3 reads TGTGCCAGGACCCTCTACGAGCAGTACTTC.

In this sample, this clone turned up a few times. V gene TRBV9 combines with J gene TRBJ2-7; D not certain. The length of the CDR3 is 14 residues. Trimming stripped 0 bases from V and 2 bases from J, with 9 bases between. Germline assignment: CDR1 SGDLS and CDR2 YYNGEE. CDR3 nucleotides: TGTGCCAGCAGCGTAGAGCCGAACCCCTACGAGCAGTACTTC. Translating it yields CASSVEPNPYEQYF. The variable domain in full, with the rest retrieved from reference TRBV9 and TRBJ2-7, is DSGVTQTPKHLITATGQRVTLRCSPRSGDLSVYWYQQSLDQGLQFLIQYYNGEERAKGNILERFSAQQFPDLHSELNLSSLELGDSALYFCASSVEPNPYEQYFGPGTRLTVT.

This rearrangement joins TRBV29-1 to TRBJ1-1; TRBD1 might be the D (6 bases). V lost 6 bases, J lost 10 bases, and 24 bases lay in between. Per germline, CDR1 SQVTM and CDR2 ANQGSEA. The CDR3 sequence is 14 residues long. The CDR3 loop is CSVVLFGGGTGAFF. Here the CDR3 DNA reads TGCAGCGTCGTTCTATTTGGGGGGGGCACGGGAGCTTTCTTT.

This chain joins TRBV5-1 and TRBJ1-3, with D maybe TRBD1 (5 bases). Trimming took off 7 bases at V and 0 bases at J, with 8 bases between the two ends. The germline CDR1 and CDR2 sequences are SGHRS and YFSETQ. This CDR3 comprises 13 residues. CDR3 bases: TGCGCCAGCGTGGGGGGCTCTGGAAACACCATATATTTT. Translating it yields CASVGGSGNTIYF. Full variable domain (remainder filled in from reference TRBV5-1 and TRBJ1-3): KAGVTQTPRYLIKTRGQQVTLSCSPISGHRSVSWYQQTPGQGLQFLFEYFSETQRNKGNFPGRFSGRQFSNSRSEMNVSTLELGDSALYLCASVGGSGNTIYFGEGSWLTVV.

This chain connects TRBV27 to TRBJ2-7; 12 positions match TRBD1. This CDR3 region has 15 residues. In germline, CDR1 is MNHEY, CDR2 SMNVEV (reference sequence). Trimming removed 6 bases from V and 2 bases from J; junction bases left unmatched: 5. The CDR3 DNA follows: TGTGCCAGCAGCTGGGGACAGGGGGCACCCTACGAGCAGTACTTC. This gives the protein CASSWGQGAPYEQYF.

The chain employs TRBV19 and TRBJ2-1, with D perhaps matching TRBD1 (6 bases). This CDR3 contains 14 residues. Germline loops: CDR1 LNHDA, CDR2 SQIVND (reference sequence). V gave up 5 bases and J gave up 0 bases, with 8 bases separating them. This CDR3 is CASSVQGSYNEQFF. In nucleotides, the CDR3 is TGTGCCAGTAGTGTACAGGGCTCCTACAATGAGCAGTTCTTC.

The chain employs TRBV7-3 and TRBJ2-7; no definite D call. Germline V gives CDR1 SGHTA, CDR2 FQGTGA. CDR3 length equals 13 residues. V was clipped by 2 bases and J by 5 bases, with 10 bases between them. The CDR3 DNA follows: TGTGCCAGCAGCTTACAGGCATCCCACGAGCAGTACTTC. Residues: CASSLQASHEQYF.

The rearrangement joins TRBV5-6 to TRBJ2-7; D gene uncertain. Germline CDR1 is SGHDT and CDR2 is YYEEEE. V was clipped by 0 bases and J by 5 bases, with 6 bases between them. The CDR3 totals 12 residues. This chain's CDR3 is CASSLGVDEQYF. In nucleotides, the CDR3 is TGTGCCAGCAGCTTGGGGGTAGACGAGCAGTACTTC. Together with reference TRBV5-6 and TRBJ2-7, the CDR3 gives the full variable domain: DAGVTQSPTHLIKTRGQQVTLRCSPKSGHDTVSWYQQALGQGPQFIFQYYEEEERQRGNFPDRFSGHQFPNYSSELNVNALLLGDSALYLCASSLGVDEQYFGPGTRLTVT.

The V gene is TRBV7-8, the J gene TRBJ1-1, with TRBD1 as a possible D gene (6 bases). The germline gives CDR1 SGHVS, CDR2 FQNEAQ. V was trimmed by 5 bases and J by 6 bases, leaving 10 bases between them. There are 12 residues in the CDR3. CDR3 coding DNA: TGTGCCAGCAGCCAAGGACAGCCTGAAGCTTTCTTT. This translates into CASSQGQPEAFF.

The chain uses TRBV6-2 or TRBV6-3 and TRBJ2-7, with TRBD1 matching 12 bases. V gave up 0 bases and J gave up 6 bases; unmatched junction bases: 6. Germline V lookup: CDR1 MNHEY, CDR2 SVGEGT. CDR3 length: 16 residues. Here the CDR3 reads CASSYSTGTGGFEQYF. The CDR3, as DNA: TGTGCCAGCAGTTACTCTACCGGGACAGGGGGCTTCGAGCAGTACTTC.

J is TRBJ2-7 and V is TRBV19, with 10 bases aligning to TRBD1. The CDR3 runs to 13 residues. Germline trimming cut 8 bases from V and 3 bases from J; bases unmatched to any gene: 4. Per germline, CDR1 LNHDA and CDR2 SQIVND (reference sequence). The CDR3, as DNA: TGTGCCAGTGGCCGGACAGGGGGCTACGAGCAGTACTTC. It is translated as CASGRTGGYEQYF.

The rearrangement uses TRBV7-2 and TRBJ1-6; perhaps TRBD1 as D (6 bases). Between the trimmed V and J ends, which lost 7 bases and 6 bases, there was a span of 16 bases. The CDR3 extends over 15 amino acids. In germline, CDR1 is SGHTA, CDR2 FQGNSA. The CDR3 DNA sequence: TGTGCCAGCACCCCAGGGGTTGGGGTTAATTCACCCCTCCACTTT. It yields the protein CASTPGVGVNSPLHF.

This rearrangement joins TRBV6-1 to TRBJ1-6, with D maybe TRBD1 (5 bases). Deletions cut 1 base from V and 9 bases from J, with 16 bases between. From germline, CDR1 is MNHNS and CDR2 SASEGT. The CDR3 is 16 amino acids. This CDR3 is CASSEGGGRVGSPLHF. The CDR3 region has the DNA TGTGCCAGCAGTGAAGGGGGGGGACGGGTTGGTTCACCCCTCCACTTT.

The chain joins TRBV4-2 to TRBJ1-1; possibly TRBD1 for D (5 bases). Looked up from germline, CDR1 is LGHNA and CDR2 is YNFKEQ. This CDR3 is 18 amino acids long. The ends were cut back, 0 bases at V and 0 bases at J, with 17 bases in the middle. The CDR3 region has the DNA TGTGCCAGCAGCCAAGATGGTACCGGGGACGGCATGAACACTGAAGCTTTCTTT. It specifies CASSQDGTGDGMNTEAFF.

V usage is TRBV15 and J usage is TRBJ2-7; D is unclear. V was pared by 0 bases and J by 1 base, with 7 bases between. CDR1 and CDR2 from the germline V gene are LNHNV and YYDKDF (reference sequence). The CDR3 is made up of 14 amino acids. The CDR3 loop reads CATSRERISYEQYF. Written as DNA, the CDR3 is TGTGCCACCAGCAGAGAGAGGATTTCCTACGAGCAGTACTTC. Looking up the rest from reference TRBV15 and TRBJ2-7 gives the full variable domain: DAMVIQNPRYQVTQFGKPVTLSCSQTLNHNVMYWYQQKSSQAPKLLFHYYDKDFNNEADTPDNFQSRRPNTSFCFLDIRSPGLGDTAMYLCATSRERISYEQYFGPGTRLTVT.

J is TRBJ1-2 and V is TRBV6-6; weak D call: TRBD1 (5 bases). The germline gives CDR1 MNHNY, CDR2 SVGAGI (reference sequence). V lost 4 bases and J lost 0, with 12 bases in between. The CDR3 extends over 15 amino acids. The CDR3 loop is CASSSRDLANYGYTF. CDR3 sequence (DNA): TGTGCCAGCAGTTCCAGGGACCTAGCTAACTATGGCTACACCTTC.

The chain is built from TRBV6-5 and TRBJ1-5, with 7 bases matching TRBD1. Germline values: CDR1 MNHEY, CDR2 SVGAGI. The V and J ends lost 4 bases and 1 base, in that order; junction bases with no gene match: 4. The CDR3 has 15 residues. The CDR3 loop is CASSSEQGSNQPQHF. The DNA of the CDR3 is TGTGCCAGCAGTTCCGAACAGGGGAGCAATCAGCCCCAGCATTTT.

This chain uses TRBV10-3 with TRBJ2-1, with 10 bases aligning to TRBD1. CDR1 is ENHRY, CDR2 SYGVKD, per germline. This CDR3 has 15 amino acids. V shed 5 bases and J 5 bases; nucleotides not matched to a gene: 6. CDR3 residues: CAISSDRGGNNEQFF. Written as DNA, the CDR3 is TGTGCCATCAGTTCGGACAGGGGGGGAAACAATGAGCAGTTCTTC.

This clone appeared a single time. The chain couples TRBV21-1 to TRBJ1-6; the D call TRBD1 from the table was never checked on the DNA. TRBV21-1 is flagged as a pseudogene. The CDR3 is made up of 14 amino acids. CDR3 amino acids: CASSHRTPRAPLHF. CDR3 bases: TGTGCCAGCAGCCACAGGACCCCAAGGGCACCCCTCCACTTT.

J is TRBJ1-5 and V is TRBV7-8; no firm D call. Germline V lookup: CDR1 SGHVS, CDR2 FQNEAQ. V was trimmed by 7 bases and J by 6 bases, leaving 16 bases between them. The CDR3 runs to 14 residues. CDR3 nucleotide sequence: TGTGCCAGCACCTCAGGTGGCACAGTTCAGCCCCAGCATTTT. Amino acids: CASTSGGTVQPQHF.

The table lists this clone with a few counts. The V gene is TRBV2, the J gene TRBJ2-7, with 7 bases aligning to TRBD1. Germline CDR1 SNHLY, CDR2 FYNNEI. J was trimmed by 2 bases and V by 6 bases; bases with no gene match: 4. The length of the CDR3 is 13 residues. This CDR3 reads CASSLGTAYEQYF. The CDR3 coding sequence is TGTGCCAGCAGCCTAGGGACAGCCTACGAGCAGTACTTC.

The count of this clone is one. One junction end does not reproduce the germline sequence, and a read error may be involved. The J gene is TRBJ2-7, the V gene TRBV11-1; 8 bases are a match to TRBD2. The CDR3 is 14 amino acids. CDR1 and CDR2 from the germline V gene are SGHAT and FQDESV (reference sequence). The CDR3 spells CASSWGGGSFEQYF. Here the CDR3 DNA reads TGTGCCAGCAGCTGGGGCGGGGGGTCCTTCGAGCAGTACTTC.

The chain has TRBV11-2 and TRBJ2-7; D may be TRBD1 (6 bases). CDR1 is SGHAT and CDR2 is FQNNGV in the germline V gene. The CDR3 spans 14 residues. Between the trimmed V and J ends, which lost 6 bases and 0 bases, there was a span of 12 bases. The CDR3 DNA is TGTGCCAGCAGAACGGGACATAGCTCCTACGAGCAGTACTTC. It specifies CASRTGHSSYEQYF.